This T cell receptor (beta chain) was captured by sequencing in a study of cytomegalovirus exposure and HLA in healthy donors. Trimming removed 0 bases from V and 5 bases from J, with 23 bases in between. This CDR3 region has 19 residues. Germline-derived CDR1 and CDR2 are KGHSH and LQKENI. Regarding this clone: Its antigen is unidentified.

The primer mix had 60 Vbeta and 13 Jbeta primers. TCRdb keeps only in-frame clones here, not all; method: immunoSEQ multiplex PCR. This sample has under 200,000 clones, with about 79% found just once. Study-level results: When analyzed later, a missense DCLRE1C variant was found to be linked to TCR beta V- and J-gene trimming.

This rearrangement joins TRBV18 to TRBJ2-1, with D possibly TRBD1 on 6 matching bases. Sequencing was performed on PBMCs. The receptor was isolated from a man aged 50-60 years in good health and CMV-seropositive. CDR3 in amino acids: CASSPPVIRGAITDNEQFF. In DNA, the CDR3 is TGTGCCAGCTCACCACCAGTCATCAGGGGCGCAATTACCGACAATGAGCAGTTCTTC. The full variable domain, rest sourced from reference TRBV18 and TRBJ2-1, is NAGVMQNPRHLVRRRGQEARLRCSPMKGHSHVYWYRQLPEEGLKFMVYLQKENIIDESGMPKERFSAEFPKEGPSILRIQQVVRGDSAAYFCASSPPVIRGAITDNEQFFGPGTRLTVL.